The clone carrying this TCR beta chain has ten or more counts. The antigen remains unidentified. The bulk TCR libraries were made with methods described before and with listed TCR primers. One entry per CDR3 protein results from TCRdb running MiXCR on the PCR reads. The sample yields about 500,000 distinct CDR3 sequences, 20% to 25% seen once. This sample is drawn from a study of molecular identifiers for immune sequencing clone quantification. Overall study findings and caveats: Single-cell amounts of spiked Jurkat TCR RNA were reportedly detectable among over 750,000 naive cells. Underestimated sizes of highly expanded clones could result from identical TCR molecules that share a barcode.

The CDR3 loop spans 15 amino acids. Looked up from germline, CDR1 is SGHVS and CDR2 is FQNEAQ. J lost 2 bases, V lost 1 base, and 5 bases had no gene match. Naive CD8 T cells were sorted, and the gate applied was CD8+CD4-CCR7+CD45RA+. Sequencing was done on a sample of naive CD8+ T cells from blood, with Jurkat cell RNA spiked in. Subset here: FACS-sorted CD8+CD4-CCR7+CD45RA+ naive T cells. This rearrangement joins TRBV7-8 to TRBJ2-7, with 7 bases fitting TRBD2. The source of this sequence is a human donor in good health. Some libraries in this study had Jurkat cell RNA spiked in. Here the CDR3 DNA reads TGTGCCAGCAGCTTAGGCCTAGCGGTAACCTACGAGCAGTACTTC. Translation gives CASSLGLAVTYEQYF.